This T cell receptor beta chain was retrieved from a study of blood T cell repertoires in COVID-19. Study summary: The cDNA or gDNA used as material had been derived from T cells, B-cell-depleted T cells, or PBMCs.

Per germline, CDR1 SGHVS and CDR2 FQNEAQ. Trimming removed 2 bases from V and 2 bases from J; junction bases left unmatched: 7. CDR3 size: 17 residues. In the original processing: Cell counts per sample came from amplifying reference gene primers. The table came from immunoSEQ multiplex PCR; TCRdb's copy has only in-frame clones and leaves some out. The D gene and trimming were derived from the DNA, and the V and J assignments and clone size from that table. The sample gives a few hundred thousand clones, over 75% of which show up once; around 1.9% is in the top ten. Enrolled through a virtual design, the participants were between roughly 18 and 100 years of age and came from roughly 22 US areas. Participants had their cohort set by participant-reported clinical history.

V is TRBV7-8 and J is TRBJ1-5, with 9 bases that match TRBD1. Sequenced sample: PBMCs or T cells enriched from blood (not recorded which). The TCR sequence derives from a woman in her forties who had recovered from COVID-19. The CDR3 DNA follows: TGTGCCAGCAGCTTACCCCGGACAGGGGTTGGCAATCAGCCCCAGCATTTT. It codes for CASSLPRTGVGNQPQHF.